This TCR beta chain was sequenced during a study of blood T cell repertoires in COVID-19. Per germline, CDR1 LNHDA and CDR2 SQIVND (reference sequence). The CDR3 is 14 amino acids. V gave up 9 bases and J gave up 0 bases; unmatched junction bases: 6. Here immunoSEQ multiplex PCR was the method, and the copy in TCRdb shows in-frame clones only, minus some. This table has around 360,000 clones, around 87% appearing once. The chain has TRBV19 and TRBJ2-7; 9 nucleotides align to TRBD1. This TCR was sampled from a man aged 35 to 55 in a cohort exposed to, infected with or recovered from COVID-19 (not recorded which). Sample: PBMCs or T cells enriched from blood (not recorded which). The chain's CDR3 is CASRDRASSYEQYF. CDR3 bases: TGTGCCAGCCGGGACAGGGCTAGCTCCTACGAGCAGTACTTC.